This T cell receptor beta chain was retrieved from a study of post-analysis software for immune sequencing data. Study outcomes and limitations: TRBV5-6, TRBV5-1 and TRBV20-1 were among a few TRBV segments more frequent in patients than controls.

Included in the TCR beta cDNA libraries were unique molecular identifiers. TCRdb ran MiXCR on the PCR reads and lists one entry per CDR3 protein. The sample has about 460,000 distinct CDR3 sequences; 40% to 55% are singletons. Germline V gives CDR1 MNHEY, CDR2 SVGAGI. V lost 2 bases, J lost 4 bases, and 6 bases stayed unmatched. The CDR3 is 15 amino acids. This clonotype was observed a few times. The antigen remains unidentified. This receptor was taken from a girl under 18 with multiple sclerosis. V usage is TRBV6-5 and J usage is TRBJ2-7, with 9 bases aligning to TRBD1. The specimen was blood. CDR3 protein: CASSYAGTGLYEQYF. CDR3 bases: TGTGCCAGCAGTTACGCCGGGACAGGGTTATACGAGCAGTACTTC.